This is a list of T cell receptor beta chains from one sample in a study of radiotherapy plus CTLA-4 blockade in lung cancer. The repertoire was sequenced with immunoSEQ multiplex PCR; TCRdb's copy has only in-frame clones and lacks some. The sample carries approximately 90,000 clones, 83% recorded once. The sequencing used peripheral blood, collected from a patient treated with radiotherapy plus ipilimumab. These receptor sequences come from a human donor with non-small cell lung cancer who had stable disease on radiotherapy plus ipilimumab. Each CDR3 is given with its conserved first and last residue. Each record gives: D gene, J gene, V gene, clone size, CDR3 DNA, CDR3 protein. D genes are given only for firm matches. Expanded clones are given a class, and other clones once, few, many or no size at all.

>TRBD1|TRBJ2-1|TRBV28|few
TGTGCCAGCAGTCTGGACAGGGTCTTAAATGAGCAGTTCTTC
CASSLDRVLNEQFF
>TRBD2|TRBJ2-1|TRBV7-9|once
TGTGCCAGCAGCCCGCGGATAGCGGGGATATCTTACAATGAGCAGTTCTTC
CASSPRIAGISYNEQFF
>NA|TRBJ1-2|TRBV6-5|NA
TGTGCCAGCAGTTACGATCAAAACTATGGCTACACCTTC
CASSYDQNYGYTF
>NA|TRBJ1-6|TRBV11-2|NA
TGTGCCAGCAGCCTCGGAGGACAGCATAATTCACCCCTCCACTTT
CASSLGGQHNSPLHF
>NA|TRBJ2-7|TRBV7-2|few
TGTGCCAGCAGCTTTGACCCCCAGGACGCCTACGAGCAGTACTTC
CASSFDPQDAYEQYF
>TRBD2|TRBJ2-1|TRBV29-1|NA
TGCAGCGTTTTGAGGGGCGGGAGGGCCCTCAATGAGCAGTTCTTC
CSVLRGGRALNEQFF
>NA|TRBJ2-3|TRBV6-1|NA
TGTGCCAGCAGTGAAAATGAGGGCCGGGGTACGCAGTATTTT
CASSENEGRGTQYF
>NA|TRBJ2-2|TRBV4-1|NA
TGCGCCAGCAGCCACTCTATGGGGGACGCCGGGGAGCTGTTTTTT
CASSHSMGDAGELFF
>TRBD1|TRBJ1-2|TRBV5-1|NA
TGCGCCAGCAGCTTGGTCGTGACAGGGCTCCTCGCGGGCTACACCTTC
CASSLVVTGLLAGYTF
>NA|TRBJ2-7|TRBV18|NA
TGTGCCAGCTCACCAGAGGCTGTTTACTCCTACGAGCAGTACTTC
CASSPEAVYSYEQYF
>NA|TRBJ2-3|TRBV7-3|once
TGTGCCAGCAGCTTAATGGCGACGGGGCTGAGCACAGATACGCAGTATTTT
CASSLMATGLSTDTQYF
>TRBD1|TRBJ2-3|TRBV18|once
TGTGCCAGCTCACCGACAGGGAACACAGATACGCAGTATTTT
CASSPTGNTDTQYF
>NA|TRBJ2-2|TRBV2|NA
TGTGCCAGCAGCGGGGGACTTTACACCGGGGAGCTGTTTTTT
CASSGGLYTGELFF
>NA|TRBJ2-7|TRBV5-1|NA
TGCGCCAGCAGCTTAGGAGGGGCAGGCGAGCAGTACTTC
CASSLGGAGEQYF
>NA|TRBJ1-6|TRBV19|few
TGTGCCAGTAGCCTATCCACTGGTGGTTCGGCCCTCCACTTT
CASSLSTGGSALHF
>TRBD2|TRBJ2-1|TRBV5-1|once
TGTGCCAGCAGCTTGCGGGAGAACCCCTACAATGAGCAGTTCTTC
CASSLRENPYNEQFF
>TRBD2|TRBJ2-2|TRBV28|NA
TGTGCCAGCATGAAGGGACTAGCTTACACCGGGGAGCTGTTTTTT
CASMKGLAYTGELFF
>NA|TRBJ2-5|TRBV19|once
TGTGCCAGTAGGAAAGGACCCGACCAGTACTTC
CASRKGPDQYF
>NA|TRBJ2-1|TRBV11-2|NA
TGTGCCAGCGCTGAGGGGAGGTGGGAGCAGTTCTTC
CASAEGRWEQFF
>TRBD1|TRBJ2-2|TRBV6-5|NA
TGTGCCAGCAGTTTTAGCGCAGGGGGCCACACCGGGGAGCTGTTTTTT
CASSFSAGGHTGELFF
>NA|TRBJ1-2|TRBV29-1|NA
TGCAGCGCCCAGGACAGCCTTGACTATGGCTACACCTTC
CSAQDSLDYGYTF
>NA|TRBJ2-7|TRBV5-1|once
TGCGCCAGCAGCTTGTCGGGGAGTGCCTACGAGCAGTACTTC
CASSLSGSAYEQYF
>TRBD1|TRBJ2-7|TRBV7-9|NA
TGTGCCAGCAGCTTAGCAACCGGGACAGGGACCTACGAGCAGTACTTC
CASSLATGTGTYEQYF
>TRBD1|TRBJ1-1|TRBV7-2|NA
TGTGCCAGCAGCTTAGCCAGACAGGGGGCCACTGAAGCTTTCTTT
CASSLARQGATEAFF
>TRBD2|TRBJ2-7|TRBV10-2|NA
TGCGCCAGCAGTGAGACAGCGGGGTCCTCCTACGAGCAGTACTTC
CASSETAGSSYEQYF